This TCR beta chain was found in a study of blood T cell repertoires in COVID-19. Sequencing used immunoSEQ multiplex PCR; TCRdb keeps in-frame clones, though not all of them. The sample lists tens of thousands of clones; around 84% were seen once. The sequenced material came from peripheral blood. The receptor comes from a human donor with acute or convalescent COVID-19. The donor label of this sample is uncertain.

The DNA for the CDR3 is TGTGCCAGTAGTATGGGGACAGGGGACCCTACCGGGGAGCTGTTTTTT. This encodes CASSMGTGDPTGELFF. The V call is TRBV19, the J call TRBJ2-2, with TRBD1 identical over 10 bases. V was clipped by 3 bases and J by 5 bases; unmatched bases: 6. Looked up from germline, CDR1 is LNHDA and CDR2 is SQIVND (reference sequence). The CDR3 consists of 16 residues.